This T cell receptor (beta chain) appears in the sequencing data of a study of T cell responses to AZD1222 COVID-19 vaccine. Profiling relied on immunoSEQ multiplex PCR, and the TCRdb table lists in-frame clones only, not all of them. The table lists around 130,000 clones, about nine tenths of them singletons. Study results and caveats: Among the donors, most were white British and more were female, and clonal diversity was possibly underestimated.

Comments on this clone: No antigen is known for it.

Trimming cost V 5 bases and J 9 bases, with 10 bases left between them. Germline V gene data show CDR1 as KGHDR and CDR2 as SFDVKD. The CDR3 runs to 12 residues. This sequence was found in an adult who received the AZD1222 COVID-19 vaccine. V gene TRBV24-1 combines with J gene TRBJ1-5, with TRBD1 as a possible D gene (6 bases). The source was peripheral blood, collected 28 days after the second AZD1222 dose. The CDR3, as DNA: TGTGCCACCAGTGGAATGACAGGGCCCCAGCATTTT. This encodes CATSGMTGPQHF.